Below, one T cell receptor (beta chain) is given with its context. Its specificity is not known. This sample was included in a study of early T cells in non-severe SARS-CoV-2 infection. Study-level findings and limits: CD4 and private specificities were missed by VDJdb matching, which favored anti-spike CD8 responses.

The trim removed 5 bases at V and 6 bases at J, leaving 4 bases unmatched. The CDR3 has 14 amino acids. The V gene's germline CDR1 is LNHDA and CDR2 SQIVND (reference sequence). As part of library construction, unique molecular identifiers were attached to individual cDNA molecules. From the 5' RACE reads, TCRdb called clonotypes with MiXCR, one entry per CDR3 protein. The sample includes about 48,000 distinct CDR3 sequences, about 9.2% of them seen just once. This receptor was obtained from an adult who was a healthcare worker with PCR-confirmed SARS-CoV-2 infection or an uninfected control (not recorded which). The chain uses TRBV19 and TRBJ2-2, with 9 bases fitting TRBD1. Sequencing was done on a sample of whole blood. CDR3 amino acids: CASSWTGASGELFF. In DNA form, the CDR3 reads TGTGCCAGTAGTTGGACAGGGGCATCCGGGGAGCTGTTTTTT.